The 2 T cell receptor beta chains below were found in one sample sequenced in a study of CD8+CD57+ T cells in acquired aplastic anemia. CDR3 and TCR beta VDJ profiling relied on genomic DNA as the template. Each CDR3 protein is one row after TCRdb ran MiXCR on the reads. This sample has about 200,000 distinct CDR3 sequences, with about 37% found just once. The specimen was sorted CD4+, CD8+, or CD8+CD57+ T cells (not recorded which) from PBMCs. The source of these receptors is a human donor in good health, serving as a control.

The table lists this clonotype with a few counts. V is TRBV14 and J is TRBJ1-3; D remains unclear. V shed 1 base and J shed 2 bases, with 3 bases lying between them. Germline V lookup: CDR1 SGHDN, CDR2 FVKESK. This CDR3 has 13 residues. CDR3: CASSQGPGNTIYF. CDR3 nucleotide sequence: TGTGCCAGCAGCCAAGGTCCTGGAAACACCATATATTTT.

As concerns this clonotype: With a much larger clone just one base away, this may be a read error. The CDR3 end shows no conserved phenylalanine or tryptophan, and so a read error is likely. The chain couples TRBV9 to TRBJ1-2, with D perhaps TRBD1 (6 bases). V was shortened by 3 bases and J by 4 bases, with 13 bases between the two germline ends. Looked up from germline, CDR1 is SGDLS and CDR2 is YYNGEE. The CDR3 covers 14 residues. This CDR3 is CASSASTGIYGYTL. The CDR3 DNA reads as TGTGCCAGCAGCGCGTCAACAGGGATCTATGGCTACACCCTC.